The 4 T cell receptor beta chains reported below all come from one sample, sequenced in a study of tumor-infiltrating lymphocytes in primary liver carcinoma. Priming with a constant-region primer yielded TCR beta cDNA from 400 to 550 ng total RNA. What produced the TCR beta libraries was three nested multiplex PCR rounds using slightly modified ARM-PCR. A C-beta reverse primer and TRBV1-TRBV30 forward primers served in each of the first two PCR rounds, at approximately 10 cycles apiece. A single record per CDR3 protein comes from TCRdb applying MiXCR to the multiplex PCR reads. The profile shows 75,000 to 80,000 distinct CDR3 sequences, approximately 70% of them singletons. Unsorted bulk tissue, 20-30 mg of it, served as the source for co-extraction of RNA and DNA. The sequenced sample consisted of tumor-adjacent normal liver tissue. These receptors came from a man aged 35 to 55 with primary liver carcinoma and hepatitis B virus infection.

As to this clonotype: Compared with germline, one end of the junction differs, possibly owing to a read error. The chain joins TRBV6-2 or TRBV6-3 to TRBJ2-2; perhaps TRBD2 as D (5 bases). This CDR3 has 14 residues. The germline gives CDR1 MNHEY, CDR2 SVGEGT. The CDR3 region has the DNA TGTACCAGCAGTTACTCGGGGTCCCCCGGGGAACTGTTTTTC. It translates to CTSSYSGSPGELFF.

About this clonotype itself: No conserved phenylalanine or tryptophan is present at the end of the CDR3, so a read error is the likely explanation. No DNA is shown, since the ends of the CDR3 on it are uncertain; the CDR3 is the one TCRdb lists. The chain has TRBV11-2 and TRBJ1-2. The CDR3 is made up of 15 amino acids, end residues included. Looked up from germline, CDR1 is SGHAT and CDR2 is FQNNGV. The CDR3 is CASSFSELFLEGYII.

This clonotype was picked up a small number of times. The DNA for the CDR3 is TGTGCCAGCAGTCCGATGGGGGGTAGCCCATATGAGCAGTACTTC. Translation gives CASSPMGGSPYEQYF. This chain links TRBV28 with TRBJ2-7, with a weak D call TRBD2 (6 bases). V shed 5 bases and J shed 7 bases, with 21 bases lying between them. Per germline, CDR1 MDHEN and CDR2 SYDVKM. The CDR3 runs 15 residues.

On this clonotype: One end of the junction is discordant with germline, which a read error may explain. J is TRBJ2-1 and V is TRBV5-4, with TRBD2 matching over 10 bases. CDR3 length equals 15 residues. Germline CDR1 is SGHNT and CDR2 is YYREEE (reference sequence). The CDR3 region has the DNA TGTACCAGCAGTCCCGGACTAGCGGAGTACAATGAGCAGTTCTTC. Translated, it gives CTSSPGLAEYNEQFF.